This is a list of T cell receptor beta chains from one sample in a study of T cell responses to AZD1222 COVID-19 vaccine. TCRdb keeps only in-frame clones here, not all; method: immunoSEQ multiplex PCR. The table has 80,000 to 90,000 clones, around nine tenths seen once. The specimen comprised peripheral blood, sampled 28 days after the second AZD1222 dose. These TCRs come from an adult who received the AZD1222 COVID-19 vaccine. Each CDR3 is given without its conserved first and last residue. The order of the fields is V gene, clone size, D gene, J gene, CDR3 protein. The D gene is left open where the match is weak. A row's size may be missing; if present it is once, few, many or a size class.

V gene: TRBV5-1
clone size: .
D gene: .
J gene: TRBJ1-5
CDR3 protein: ASRPDTSNQPQH

V gene: TRBV7-2
clone size: .
D gene: TRBD1
J gene: TRBJ2-1
CDR3 protein: ASSFDRASYNEQF

V gene: TRBV18
clone size: once
D gene: .
J gene: TRBJ2-7
CDR3 protein: ASSPAGLNEQY

V gene: TRBV2
clone size: .
D gene: TRBD2
J gene: TRBJ2-5
CDR3 protein: ASSLQRGAETQY

V gene: TRBV5-6
clone size: .
D gene: .
J gene: TRBJ1-4
CDR3 protein: ASTYVRSNEKLF

V gene: TRBV27
clone size: .
D gene: .
J gene: TRBJ1-3
CDR3 protein: ASRKGWPGNTIY

V gene: TRBV3-1/TRBV3-2
clone size: .
D gene: TRBD2
J gene: TRBJ2-5
CDR3 protein: ASSKRGGQWSETQY

V gene: TRBV2
clone size: .
D gene: .
J gene: TRBJ1-4
CDR3 protein: ASSEFDKANEKLF

V gene: TRBV9
clone size: .
D gene: .
J gene: TRBJ2-2
CDR3 protein: ASSVGLGHVANTGELF

V gene: TRBV11-3
clone size: few
D gene: TRBD2
J gene: TRBJ2-3
CDR3 protein: ASSSGGVTDTQY

V gene: TRBV24-1
clone size: .
D gene: .
J gene: TRBJ1-1
CDR3 protein: ATRGDSSEAF

V gene: TRBV4-1
clone size: .
D gene: TRBD1
J gene: TRBJ2-2
CDR3 protein: ASSHPGTGRTGELF

V gene: TRBV18
clone size: few
D gene: .
J gene: TRBJ1-2
CDR3 protein: ASSLLASGGDNYGYT

V gene: TRBV20-1
clone size: .
D gene: .
J gene: TRBJ2-7
CDR3 protein: SASTDTYEQY

V gene: TRBV24-1
clone size: .
D gene: .
J gene: TRBJ2-7
CDR3 protein: ATSDPGRETYEQY

V gene: TRBV19
clone size: once
D gene: .
J gene: TRBJ1-2
CDR3 protein: ASRPGQVNYGYT

V gene: TRBV18
clone size: .
D gene: .
J gene: TRBJ1-1
CDR3 protein: ASSPNAGSTEAF

V gene: TRBV7-9
clone size: .
D gene: .
J gene: TRBJ2-1
CDR3 protein: ASSLGSSSYNEQF

V gene: TRBV4-1
clone size: .
D gene: TRBD2
J gene: TRBJ2-1
CDR3 protein: ASSPNLGLAGGTSYNEQF

V gene: TRBV3-1/TRBV3-2
clone size: .
D gene: .
J gene: TRBJ1-5
CDR3 protein: ASSQDNAGGGNQPQH

V gene: TRBV5-1
clone size: few
D gene: .
J gene: TRBJ1-3
CDR3 protein: ASRARIGSGNTIY

V gene: TRBV7-2
clone size: once
D gene: .
J gene: TRBJ2-7
CDR3 protein: ASSLPGVYEQY

V gene: TRBV27
clone size: once
D gene: .
J gene: TRBJ1-1
CDR3 protein: ASRTRGFIEAF

V gene: TRBV19
clone size: .
D gene: TRBD2
J gene: TRBJ2-1
CDR3 protein: ASRFPGGSHEQF

V gene: TRBV18
clone size: .
D gene: .
J gene: TRBJ1-3
CDR3 protein: ASSRDYTGTSGNTIY

V gene: TRBV10-3
clone size: .
D gene: .
J gene: TRBJ1-1
CDR3 protein: AISRDEAEAF

V gene: TRBV10-3
clone size: .
D gene: TRBD1
J gene: TRBJ1-1
CDR3 protein: AIRDAGQQNTEAF

V gene: TRBV27
clone size: .
D gene: .
J gene: TRBJ2-7
CDR3 protein: ASSLTGQAYEQY

V gene: TRBV6-2/TRBV6-3
clone size: .
D gene: .
J gene: TRBJ1-2
CDR3 protein: ASSPDSINYGYT

V gene: TRBV27
clone size: .
D gene: .
J gene: TRBJ1-2
CDR3 protein: ASSLSPGVGGYT

V gene: TRBV10-3
clone size: .
D gene: TRBD1
J gene: TRBJ1-1
CDR3 protein: AIRTGEVPEAF

V gene: TRBV12-3/TRBV12-4
clone size: .
D gene: TRBD1
J gene: TRBJ2-1
CDR3 protein: ASSDRDNEQF

V gene: TRBV6-2/TRBV6-3
clone size: .
D gene: .
J gene: TRBJ1-2
CDR3 protein: ASSYHSVGDYGYT

V gene: TRBV4-2
clone size: .
D gene: .
J gene: TRBJ1-3
CDR3 protein: ASSQDPIGSGNTIY

V gene: TRBV9
clone size: once
D gene: .
J gene: TRBJ1-5
CDR3 protein: ASSNSVSNQPQH

V gene: TRBV28
clone size: once
D gene: .
J gene: TRBJ2-7
CDR3 protein: ASSLWDSEQY

V gene: TRBV4-2
clone size: .
D gene: .
J gene: TRBJ2-2
CDR3 protein: ASQSGEDTGELF

V gene: TRBV9
clone size: .
D gene: TRBD1
J gene: TRBJ1-2
CDR3 protein: ASSAGQGGYGYT

V gene: TRBV28
clone size: .
D gene: TRBD1
J gene: TRBJ1-4
CDR3 protein: ASSRPDRGHEKLF

V gene: TRBV7-3
clone size: .
D gene: TRBD1
J gene: TRBJ2-4
CDR3 protein: ASSFDRGGAKNIQY

V gene: TRBV21-1
clone size: .
D gene: .
J gene: TRBJ2-5
CDR3 protein: ASSTNPVRDRRETQY

V gene: TRBV27
clone size: .
D gene: TRBD1
J gene: TRBJ1-1
CDR3 protein: ASSSQNWGTGANTEAF

V gene: TRBV10-1
clone size: .
D gene: TRBD1
J gene: TRBJ1-2
CDR3 protein: ASSERDRGRGDYGYT

V gene: TRBV11-2
clone size: once
D gene: TRBD1
J gene: TRBJ1-1
CDR3 protein: ASSVDRGTEAF

V gene: TRBV11-2
clone size: .
D gene: .
J gene: TRBJ1-1
CDR3 protein: ASSEKIMGMNTEAF

V gene: TRBV3-1/TRBV3-2
clone size: .
D gene: TRBD2
J gene: TRBJ2-5
CDR3 protein: ASSLWVLAEETQY

V gene: TRBV7-2
clone size: .
D gene: .
J gene: TRBJ2-2
CDR3 protein: ASSFEGANTGELF

V gene: TRBV18
clone size: .
D gene: .
J gene: TRBJ2-2
CDR3 protein: ASSPRTANTGELF

V gene: TRBV7-8
clone size: .
D gene: .
J gene: TRBJ1-2
CDR3 protein: ASSLEGNYGYT

V gene: TRBV5-4
clone size: once
D gene: .
J gene: TRBJ1-1
CDR3 protein: ASSHVGRITEAF

V gene: TRBV2
clone size: .
D gene: .
J gene: TRBJ1-4
CDR3 protein: ASSNRGINEKLF